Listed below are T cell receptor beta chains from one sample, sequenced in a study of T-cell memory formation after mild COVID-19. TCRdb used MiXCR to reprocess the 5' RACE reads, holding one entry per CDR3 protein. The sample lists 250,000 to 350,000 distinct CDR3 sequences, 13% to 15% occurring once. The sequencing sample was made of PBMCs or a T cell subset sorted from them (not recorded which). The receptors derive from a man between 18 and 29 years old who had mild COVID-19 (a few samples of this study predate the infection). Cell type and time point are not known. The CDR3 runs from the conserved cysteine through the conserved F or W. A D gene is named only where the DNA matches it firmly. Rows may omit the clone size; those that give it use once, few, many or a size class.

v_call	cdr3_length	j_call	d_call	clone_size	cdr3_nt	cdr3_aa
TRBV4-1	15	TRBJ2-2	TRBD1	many	TGCGCCAGCAGCCGAACAGGGGGCTCGACCGGGGAGCTGTTTTTT	CASSRTGGSTGELFF
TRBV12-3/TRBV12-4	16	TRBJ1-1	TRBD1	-	TGTGCCAGCAGAAACAACCCCGGACAGGGGGCCTCTGAAGCTTTCTTT	CASRNNPGQGASEAFF
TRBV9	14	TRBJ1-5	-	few	TGTGCCAGCAGCGAGTCCGGGACCACTCAGCCCCAGCATTTT	CASSESGTTQPQHF
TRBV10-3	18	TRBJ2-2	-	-	TGTGCCATCAGTGAGTCGGAGGTTCGTAGCGGTGGCACCGGGGAGCTGTTTTTT	CAISESEVRSGGTGELFF
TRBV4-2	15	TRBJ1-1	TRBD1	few	TGTGCCAGCAGCCAGCAGGGACAGGGATTTACTGAAGCTTTCTTT	CASSQQGQGFTEAFF
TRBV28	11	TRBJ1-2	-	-	TGTGCCAGCAGTTTACGGTTGGGCTACACCTTC	CASSLRLGYTF
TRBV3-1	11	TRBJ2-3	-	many	TGTGCCAGCACCCCAGGGGATACGCAGTATTTT	CASTPGDTQYF
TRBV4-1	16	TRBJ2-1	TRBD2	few	TGCGCCAGCAGCCCCTTATCTGGCGGGGGGCCAAATGAGCAGTTCTTC	CASSPLSGGGPNEQFF
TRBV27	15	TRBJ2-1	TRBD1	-	TGTGCCAGCAACCCTGGGGCAACAGGGGTGTATGAGCAGTTCTTC	CASNPGATGVYEQFF
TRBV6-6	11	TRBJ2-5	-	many	TGTGCCAGCAGGGGGACAGAGACCCAGTACTTC	CASRGTETQYF
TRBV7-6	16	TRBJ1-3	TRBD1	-	TGTGCCAGCAGCGGTTACAGGGGGCCAGGACTGAACACCATATATTTT	CASSGYRGPGLNTIYF
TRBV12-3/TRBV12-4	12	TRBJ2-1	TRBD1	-	TGTGCCACCACGACAGGGCACAATGAGCAGTTCTTC	CATTTGHNEQFF
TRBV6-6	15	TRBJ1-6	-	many	TGTGCCAGCAGTTACAATGATCCAGGCTCTTCACCCCTCCACTTT	CASSYNDPGSSPLHF
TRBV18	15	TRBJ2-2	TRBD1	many	TGTGCCAGCTCAATCTCGACAGGGTTCGCCGGGGAGCTGTTTTTT	CASSISTGFAGELFF
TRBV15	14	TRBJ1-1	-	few	TGTGCCACCAGCAGACCCCCGGGGGAGGCTGAAGCTTTCTTT	CATSRPPGEAEAFF
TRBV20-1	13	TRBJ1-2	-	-	TGCAGTGCTAGAGATGGGGGATTCTATGGCTACACCTTC	CSARDGGFYGYTF
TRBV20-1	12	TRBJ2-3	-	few	TGCAGTGCTAGTTTAAACCCGGATACGCAGTATTTT	CSASLNPDTQYF
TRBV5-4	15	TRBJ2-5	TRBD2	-	TGTGCCAGCAGCGGATTGGCGGGGGGGCCCGAGACCCAGTACTTC	CASSGLAGGPETQYF
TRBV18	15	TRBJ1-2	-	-	TGTGCCAGCTCACCCGGCCCCACCCAGGGCTATGGCTACACCTTC	CASSPGPTQGYGYTF
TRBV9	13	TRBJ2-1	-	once	TGTGCCAGCAGCGTAGTTGGGGTCAATGAGCAGTTCTTC	CASSVVGVNEQFF
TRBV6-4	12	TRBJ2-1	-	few	TGTGCCAGCAGTGACAGGGGGGGCCCGCAGTTCTTC	CASSDRGGPQFF
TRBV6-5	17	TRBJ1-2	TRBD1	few	TGTGCCAGCAGCTTTCTTGGACAGGGGGCGGGAATCTATGGCTACACCTTC	CASSFLGQGAGIYGYTF
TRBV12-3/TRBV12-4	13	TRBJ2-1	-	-	TGTGCCAGCAGTTTTGACGGGCGAGGTGAGCAGTTCTTC	CASSFDGRGEQFF
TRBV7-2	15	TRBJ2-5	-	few	TGTGCCAGCCTGGACGGCCCCTATCCTCAAGAGACCCAGTACTTC	CASLDGPYPQETQYF
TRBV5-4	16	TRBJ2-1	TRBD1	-	TGTGCCAGCAGCCCCCAAGACAGGGTAGGCTACAATGAGCAGTTCTTC	CASSPQDRVGYNEQFF
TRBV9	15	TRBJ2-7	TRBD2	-	TGTGCCAGCAGCGTAGGTGGCGGGGGGGCCTTGGAGCAGTACTTC	CASSVGGGGALEQYF
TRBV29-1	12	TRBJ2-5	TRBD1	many	TGCAGCGTGCTGGACAGGGTAAAGACCCAGTACTTC	CSVLDRVKTQYF
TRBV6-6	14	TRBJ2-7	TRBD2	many	TGTGCCAGCAGCGGGACTAGCGGGGCCTACGAGCAGTACTTC	CASSGTSGAYEQYF
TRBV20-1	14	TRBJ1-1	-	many	TGCAGTGCTCGGCACATTAGGGCTAACACTGAAGCTTTCTTT	CSARHIRANTEAFF